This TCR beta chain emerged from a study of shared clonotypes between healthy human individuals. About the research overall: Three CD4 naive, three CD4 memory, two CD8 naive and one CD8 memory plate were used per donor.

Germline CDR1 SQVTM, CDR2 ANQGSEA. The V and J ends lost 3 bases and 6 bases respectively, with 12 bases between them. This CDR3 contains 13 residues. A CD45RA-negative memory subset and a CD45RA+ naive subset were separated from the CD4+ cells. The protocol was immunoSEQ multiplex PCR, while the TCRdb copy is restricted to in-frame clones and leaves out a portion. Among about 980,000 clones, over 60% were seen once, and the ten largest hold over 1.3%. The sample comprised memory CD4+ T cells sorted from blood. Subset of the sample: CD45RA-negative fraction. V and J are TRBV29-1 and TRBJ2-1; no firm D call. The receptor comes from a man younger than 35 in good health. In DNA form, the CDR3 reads TGCAGCGTTGACGGTGATGATGTCAATGAGCAGTTCTTC. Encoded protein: CSVDGDDVNEQFF.